Sequencing of this TCR beta chain was carried out in a study of T cells after yellow fever vaccination. Overall study: Each low-cell-number fraction was prepared by means of SMART-Seq v4 Ultra Low Input.

The CDR3 spans 16 residues. CDR1 is ENHRY and CDR2 is SYGVKD in the germline V gene. The germline V and J ends were trimmed by 0 bases and 1 base, with 12 bases remaining between them. TCRdb re-analysed the 5' RACE reads in MiXCR, keeping a single row per CDR3 protein. This sample has some 110,000 distinct CDR3 sequences, with around 6.7% found just once. This clonotype was seen ten or more times. Its antigen remains unidentified. Regarding the study as a whole: Repertoires obtained by FACS sorting could include abundant clonotypes that entered as contaminants from the bulk population.

The chain uses TRBV10-3 and TRBJ2-5, with D possibly being TRBD1 or TRBD2 (5 bases each). This TCR was sampled from a man aged 18 to 29 who received the YFV17D yellow fever vaccine. Sequencing was performed on CD4+ T cells sorted from PBMCs, taken roughly 46 days after the first yellow fever vaccination. Written as DNA, the CDR3 is TGTGCCATCAGTGAGTCGACTCACGGGGCCCAAGAGACCCAGTACTTC. This codes for CAISESTHGAQETQYF.